The present T cell receptor (beta chain) was sequenced within a study of cytomegalovirus exposure and HLA in healthy donors. General observations from the study: For cytomegalovirus status, the classifier reportedly gave diagnoses with high specificity and sensitivity. Associated with cytomegalovirus, according to the listing, were about 160 TCR beta chains. For most TCR sequences rarity was the rule, although some public TCRs occurred in many donors.

This CDR3 contains 12 residues. Germline V gene data show CDR1 as LNHDA and CDR2 as SQIVND (reference sequence). V lost 5 bases to trimming and J lost 7 bases, with 9 bases between them. As to this clone: Its antigen is not known.

The donors were members of the approximately 120-subject validation cohort (separate from the approximately 670-subject first cohort). Data came from immunoSEQ multiplex PCR; TCRdb stores just in-frame clones and leaves some out. The repertoire holds more than 250,000 clones, with 80% to 90% as singletons. This receptor was taken from a woman between 18 and 29 years old in good health and CMV-seronegative. Input material: PBMCs. V usage is TRBV19 and J usage is TRBJ2-1; D is undetermined. The CDR3 region has the DNA TGTGCCAGTAGTGTCGCGAGGAATGAGCAGTTCTTC. Translation gives CASSVARNEQFF.